This T cell receptor beta chain was sequenced for a study of T cell responses to AZD1222 COVID-19 vaccine. Clones were read by immunoSEQ multiplex PCR, and TCRdb kept only the in-frame ones, dropping some. The data contain 150,000 or so clones, 85% to 95% of them singletons. Germline V gene lookup returns CDR1 MDHEN and CDR2 SYDVKM. V was cut by 5 bases and J by 3 bases, with 10 bases left in between. The CDR3 has 13 amino acids. The material was peripheral blood, obtained on day 0 of AZD1222 vaccination. The TCR comes from an adult in good health. J is TRBJ1-1 and V is TRBV28; perhaps TRBD1 as D (5 bases). In DNA form, the CDR3 reads TGTGCCAGCAGTAGGGGAACGGACACTGAAGCTTTCTTT. Translated: CASSRGTDTEAFF.